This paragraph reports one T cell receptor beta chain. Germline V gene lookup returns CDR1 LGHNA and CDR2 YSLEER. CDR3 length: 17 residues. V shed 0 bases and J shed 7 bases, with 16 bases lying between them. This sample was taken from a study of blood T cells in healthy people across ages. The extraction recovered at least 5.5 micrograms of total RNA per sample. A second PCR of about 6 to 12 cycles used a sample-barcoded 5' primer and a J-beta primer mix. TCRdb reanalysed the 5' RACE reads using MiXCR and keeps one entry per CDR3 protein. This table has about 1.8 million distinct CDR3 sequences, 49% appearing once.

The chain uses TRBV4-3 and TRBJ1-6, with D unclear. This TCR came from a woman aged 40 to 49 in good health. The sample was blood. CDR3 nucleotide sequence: TGCGCCAGCAGCCAAGAGGACCCCTTGGGAGGGAATTCACCCCTCCACTTT. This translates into CASSQEDPLGGNSPLHF.